Sequencing of this TCR beta chain was carried out in a study of cytomegalovirus exposure and HLA in healthy donors (dated by TCRdb to the late 2010s). Study-wide context: An earlier analysis of more than 550 of the donors reported 276 Gb of sequence data and roughly 120 million unique TCR beta sequences obtained from approximately 180 million T cells. In addition to the first cohort of 666 subjects, a separate validation cohort of approximately 130 different subjects was used. The study combined high-throughput TCR immunosequencing, statistical association of individual TCRs with disease status, and machine learning to predict cytomegalovirus infection status. About 300 gigabases of sequencing data and tens of millions of unique TCR sequences were included in an early release covering about 700 HLA-typed donors. A later analysis re-examined previously published TCR beta repertoires from around 670 donors and added high-resolution HLA genotyping to investigate patterns of TCR occurrence. Among the roughly 390 genotyped donors, roughly 80% belonged to the genetic ancestry cluster associated with self-reported Caucasian donors. Every repertoire in the discovery cohort had been generated on one and the same sequencing platform. The later analysis used no new phenotypic data to find candidate immune exposures, relying instead on TCR beta sequences and their occurrence across donors. The study was designed to test whether signatures of past pathogen exposure could be identified by cataloging public T cell receptors. Donor age, sex, ethnicity and CMV serostatus were compiled alongside the repertoire data. Typing coverage differed by locus: A, B, C, DRB1 and DQB1 were typed in roughly 620-640 donors, DQA1 in about 500, DPA1 in 600 to 610, and DPB1 in roughly 470. Four or five DR-DQ haplotypes were treated as single units for association and clustering because of strong linkage in the cohort. Across approximately 400 genotyped donors of the cohort, an average of roughly 250,000 unique TCR beta nucleotide sequences per donor were sequenced, and roughly 18% of those sequences were non-productive. In an earlier analysis of 550 to 700 of the donors, high-throughput TCR beta sequencing was used to judge whether each TCR beta V gene segment behaved as functional or pseudogenic. HLA typing included class I and class II loci at four-digit resolution. A later genetic analysis took genome-wide SNP genotypes for about 55% of the roughly 670 donors and used that subset as a discovery cohort. The T cell repertoires of some 670 subjects were profiled by immunosequencing and related to cytomegalovirus serostatus.

The full study reports these points: Because some donors lacked HLA typing at each locus, the association tests relied only on the typed subset. Because the 87-base-pair reads could not distinguish some IMGT-functional V segments, including TRBV6-2 and TRBV6-3, those segments were excluded. The authors suggested that the approach could potentially be generalized to other disease states and immunological phenotypes. A total of fewer than 200 TCR beta chains were listed by the study as associated with cytomegalovirus. The classifier was reported to diagnose cytomegalovirus status with high specificity and sensitivity in both the original cohort and the validation cohort. A further reported finding was that TCR beta sequences accurately predicted the HLA-A and HLA-B alleles for most subjects in the first cohort. Across donors, most TCR sequences were observed very rarely, whereas some public TCRs were present in many individuals. In an earlier analysis of some 550 of the donors, most TCR beta V segments were observed in productive rearrangements about 90% or about 30% of the time, broadly matching IMGT annotations. In a later analysis, several top co-occurrence clusters were reported to appear linked to parvovirus B19, influenza, CMV and Epstein-Barr virus. Because counts were too low, seventeen rarely observed V segments, including chromosome 9 orphons, were left out of the earlier analysis of 587 of the donors. Roughly uniform sequencing depth across donors was assumed in presence/absence analyses, although this assumption may not hold. In a later analysis, HLA-associated TCR beta chains showed more clonal expansion and lower generation probabilities than non-associated chains that were equally common. In vitro tests confirmed that a few of the cytomegalovirus-associated TCR beta chains recognize cytomegalovirus antigens. According to a later genetic analysis, donors in an Asian-associated ancestry cluster had fewer N-insertions in productive TCRs than the approximately 690-donor mean. This cohort had only TCR beta chains sequenced, and the lack of alpha or paired-chain data limited which features could be detected. When HLA alleles, especially DR and DQ, strongly co-occurred, TCR associations were difficult to assign to individual alleles. A group of highly shared sequence variants was considered likely to be a technical artifact of the sequencing pipeline. An association between a missense DCLRE1C variant and V-gene and J-gene trimming of TCR beta chains was found in a later genetic analysis and replicated in an independent cohort. A later analysis associated approximately 17,000 TCR beta sequences with specific HLA alleles at a false discovery rate of 0.05. Linkage disequilibrium might explain the correlated functional status among segregating V segments, but an unknown experimental factor could not be ruled out. For the cohort, immune exposure information was limited to CMV serostatus. In a later analysis, TCR association rates were found to vary across HLA loci, with the most associated TCRs seen for DRB1 alleles and the fewest for HLA-C alleles. According to a later analysis, most CMV-associated TCR beta chains appeared to be HLA-restricted, and the HLA associations seemed to be driven largely by CMV exposure.

This clone came up a few times. Its antigen target is currently unknown. Base qualities were left out, and no much larger clone turns up one base away. The cohort consisted of some 730 healthy bone marrow donors. All cohort members were sampled while nominally healthy, although unrecorded immune exposures were likely present. The donor was CMV seronegative and belonged to the group of roughly 330 seronegative cohort members. A peripheral blood sample was provided by each donor, and peripheral blood mononuclear cells were used for TCR beta sequencing. The Qiagen DNeasy Blood Extraction Kit was used to extract genomic DNA from the blood cell samples. The V and J ends are trimmed by 6 bases and 3 bases, leaving 11 bases between them. The CDR3 measures 14 amino acids from cysteine to phenylalanine. Only CDR3 DNA is held: 42 bases, read in frame from base 1. The germline V gene yields MNHEY for CDR1 and SVGAGI for CDR2.

Libraries were built with the immunoSEQ multiplex PCR assay. For the multiplex PCR, a mixture combining 60 forward primers for TCR Vbeta segments and 13 reverse primers for TCR Jbeta segments was used. Amplification of the CDR3 region of rearranged TCR beta genes was performed with a multiplex PCR assay on genomic DNA. On the Illumina HiSeq System, the amplified TCR beta libraries were sequenced as 87-base-pair reads. Turning to the authors' computational methods: In a later analysis, 80 million or so unique TCR beta chains were counted across the 650 to 750 repertoires, and roughly 11 million of these chains were shared by at least two donors. Raw reads were error-corrected and collapsed into unique sequences with a nearest-neighbor algorithm that merged closely related sequences to remove PCR and sequencing errors. To assign V, D and J gene segments, CDR3 sequences were aligned to IMGT reference sequences. Each retained sequence needed at least a six-nucleotide match to both a V gene segment and a J gene segment. A rearrangement was called productive if the CDR3 had no stop codons and remained in frame with V and J, and every other rearrangement was called non-productive. CDR3 was defined according to IMGT convention as the region running from the second conserved V-encoded cysteine to the conserved J-encoded phenylalanine. Sequences without an unambiguous match to a single V gene segment were excluded from the earlier analysis of 450 to 650 of the donors. An earlier analysis of several hundred of the donors classified V segments as functional when productive rearrangements were above 56.7% and as segregating when the standard deviation between donors was above 5%. To diagnose cytomegalovirus status from the catalog of TCR beta chain sequences, a statistical classification framework was built. In a later analysis, V and J genes were assigned by comparing TCR nucleotide sequences against IMGT/GENE-DB human TR gene sequences. The TCRdist pipeline was used in a later analysis to assign CDR3 sequences and most-parsimonious VDJ recombination scenarios. In a later analysis, each TCR beta chain was defined by its CDR3 amino acid sequence together with its V-gene family, and reads without a unique V-gene family were excluded. A later analysis removed over 500 highly shared, low-generation-probability nucleotide sequences to deal with suspected cross-contamination and a sequencing artifact. A later analysis calculated a clonal expansion index for each public chain from normalized within-repertoire ranks of inferred template counts. A later analysis computed generation probabilities with a VDJ recombination model fitted to out-of-frame rearrangements, and checked the results against IGoR. A later analysis scored TCR-TCR, TCR-HLA and TCR-CMV co-occurrence with hypergeometric tests, applying a repertoire-size bias correction to TCR pairs. In a later analysis, false discovery rates were estimated by permuting HLA or CMV assignments 20 times. A later analysis grouped co-occurring TCRs with DBSCAN, adding TCRdist sequence similarity when clustering within HLA-allele-positive subsets. Co-occurrence clustering excluded repertoires with fewer than 30,000 or more than 120,000 public chains, plus five with anomalous nucleotide sharing. TCRdb's version of the immuneACCESS table is confined to in-frame rearrangements and falls short of the full clone set. An unresolved V gene accounts for under half of the shortfall where checked; the remainder is of unknown origin. V, J and clone size were drawn from that table, and D and trimming were deduced from the DNA. This sample holds some 180,000 clones; about 77% were observed only once. In total, the top ten clones hold 2.5% to 3% of the sample.

The sequence was obtained from a female donor in good health and CMV-seronegative. Sequences were obtained from PBMCs. This chain is built from TRBV6-5 and TRBJ2-2; TRBD2 might be the D gene, on 6 matching bases. The CDR3 corresponds to CASRAGTDTGELFF. The base sequence is TGTGCCAGCAGAGCCGGGACTGACACCGGGGAGCTGTTTTTT.